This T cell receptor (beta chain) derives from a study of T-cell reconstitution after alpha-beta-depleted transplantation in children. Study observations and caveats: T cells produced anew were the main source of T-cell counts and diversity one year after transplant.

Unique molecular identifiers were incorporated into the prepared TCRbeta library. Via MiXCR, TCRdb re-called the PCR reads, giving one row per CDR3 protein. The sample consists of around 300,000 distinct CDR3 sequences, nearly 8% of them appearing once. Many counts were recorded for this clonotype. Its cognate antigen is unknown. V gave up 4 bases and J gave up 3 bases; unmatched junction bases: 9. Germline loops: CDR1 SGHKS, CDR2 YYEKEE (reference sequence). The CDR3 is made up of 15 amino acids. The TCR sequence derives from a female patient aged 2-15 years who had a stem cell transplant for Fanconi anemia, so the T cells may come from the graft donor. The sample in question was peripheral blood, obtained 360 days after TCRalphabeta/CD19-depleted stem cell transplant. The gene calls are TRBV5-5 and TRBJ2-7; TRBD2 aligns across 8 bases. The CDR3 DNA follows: TGTGCCAGCAGCCACTCGGCGGGAGGATTCTACGAGCAGTACTTC. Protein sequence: CASSHSAGGFYEQYF.